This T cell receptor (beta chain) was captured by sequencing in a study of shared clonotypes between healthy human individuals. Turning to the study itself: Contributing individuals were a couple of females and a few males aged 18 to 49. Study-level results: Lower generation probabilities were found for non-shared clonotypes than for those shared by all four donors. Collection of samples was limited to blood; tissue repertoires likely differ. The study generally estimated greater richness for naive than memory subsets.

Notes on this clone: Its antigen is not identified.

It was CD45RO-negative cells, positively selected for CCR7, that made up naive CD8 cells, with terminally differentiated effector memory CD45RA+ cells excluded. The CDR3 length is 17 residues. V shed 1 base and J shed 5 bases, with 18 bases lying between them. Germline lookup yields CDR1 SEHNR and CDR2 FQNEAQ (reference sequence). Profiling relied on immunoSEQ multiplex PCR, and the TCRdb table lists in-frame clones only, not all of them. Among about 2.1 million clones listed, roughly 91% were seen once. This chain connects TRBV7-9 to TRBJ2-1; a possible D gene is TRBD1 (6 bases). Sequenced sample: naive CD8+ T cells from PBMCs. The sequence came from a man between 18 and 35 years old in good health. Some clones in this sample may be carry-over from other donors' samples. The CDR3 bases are TGTGCCAGCAGCTTAGGGTTTTTGGGGGCCCACAACAATGAGCAGTTCTTC. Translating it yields CASSLGFLGAHNNEQFF.